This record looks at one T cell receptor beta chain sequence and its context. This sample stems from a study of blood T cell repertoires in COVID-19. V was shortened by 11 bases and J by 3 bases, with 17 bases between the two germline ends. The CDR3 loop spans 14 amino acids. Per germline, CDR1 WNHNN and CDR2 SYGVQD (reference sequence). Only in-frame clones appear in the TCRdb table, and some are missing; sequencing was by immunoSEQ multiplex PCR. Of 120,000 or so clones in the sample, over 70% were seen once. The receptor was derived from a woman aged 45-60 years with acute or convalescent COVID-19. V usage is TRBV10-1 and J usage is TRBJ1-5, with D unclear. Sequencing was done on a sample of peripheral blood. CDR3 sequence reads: CAGGGWPFNQPQHF. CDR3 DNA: TGCGCCGGCGGTGGATGGCCTTTCAATCAGCCCCAGCATTTT.